This T cell receptor beta chain was profiled in a study of shared clonotypes between healthy human individuals (dated by TCRdb to the early 2020s). As for the study more broadly: The cohort comprised two women and a few men aged 18 to 49 years. The study deeply sequenced blood TCR repertoires of five healthy adults to estimate repertoire size and the extent of clonotype sharing between individuals. To increase sequencing depth and limit assay-specific biases, different laboratories used diverse techniques to prepare libraries and sequence TCR repertoires. Between about 0.85 and 9.5 billion PBMCs per donor were obtained by leukapheresis. The full study reports these points: The genetic and exposure-history diversity represented was limited by the small number of donors. Pairwise subsampling led to the expectation that sequencing depth would affect the degree of clonotype sharing among donors. Sampling was restricted to blood, and TCR repertoires in tissues likely differ from the TCR repertoires found in blood.

Using the deep immunoSEQ assay, multiplex PCR amplified TCR CDR3 regions from genomic DNA. For each cell subset, the extracted genomic DNA was distributed evenly across all wells of several immunoSEQ 96-well plates, and each plate served as one replicate. For unsorted PBMC, around 310 ng of genomic DNA, equivalent to tens of thousands of T cell genomes, went into each replicate PCR. Genomic DNA from unsorted PBMC was sequenced over ten immunoSEQ deep assay plates. Purified libraries were measured with a Qubit 3.0 fluorometer, size-checked on a Bioanalyzer 2100, and measured again with the KAPA Library Quantification kit. A separate single-read 150-cycle Illumina NextSeq 550 flow cell was used to sequence each immunoSEQ 96-well plate. In the original analysis: Because the immunoSEQ output included only junctional sequences and no quality scores, the filtering could not be the same as the filtering used for full-length reads. To assign V/J genes and CDR3, sequences were annotated against IMGT germline references using PyIR, a Python wrapper for IgBLAST v1.9. Reads with weak V/J assignments (E-value above 1e-6), missing CDR3, stop codons, out-of-frame junctions, or ambiguous translated residues were removed. A V3J clonotype was defined by an identical inferred V gene, J gene, and CDR3 amino acid sequence. Percentage overlap between repertoires was computed as shared unique clonotypes divided by the size of the smaller repertoire. Richness of each repertoire was evaluated using RTK rarefaction, the Chao1 estimator, and Recon v2.1 estimates of unobserved clonotypes. This immuneACCESS table, as held by TCRdb, lists in-frame sequences with V and J called but not all clones. Of the missing ones, under half trace to an unresolved V gene in checked studies; the others have no known cause. V and J calls and clone size are as listed in that table; D and trimming were resolved from the DNA. The sample table lists 490,000 or so clones, 70% to 80% of them with a count of one. Roughly 13% of the sample is held by the ten biggest clonotypes.

Donors were healthy HIV-negative adults with no recently reported acute infections or vaccinations. Only Caucasian adults living in Nashville, Tennessee, USA were represented among the donors. For unsorted samples, about 90 million PBMCs were counted and genomic DNA was extracted with the QIAamp DNA Blood Mini kit. After blood collection by leukapheresis, PBMCs were isolated using Ficoll-Histopaque density gradient centrifugation and then cryopreserved in the vapor phase of liquid nitrogen. Based on the germline V gene, the CDR1 and CDR2 sequences are SGDLS and YYNGEE. The CDR3 holds 15 amino acids from the cysteine to the phenylalanine. Just the 45-base CDR3 DNA is kept, in frame starting at base 1. V loses 4 bases, J loses 6 bases, and the germline ends lie 17 bases apart. A note on this clone: Its antigen is currently not known. Base qualities are not recorded, but no much larger clone differs from it by a single base.

This sequence originates from a woman aged 40 to 50 in good health. Some clones in this sample may be carry-over from other donors' samples. The sequence links TRBV9 to TRBJ1-5; too little of a D gene remains to name it. Sequenced sample: PBMCs. Here the CDR3 is given as CASSLEAGPGQPQHF. In nucleotide form, the sequence is TGTGCCAGCAGCCTAGAGGCGGGTCCGGGTCAGCCCCAGCATTTT.